This T cell receptor (beta chain) appears in the sequencing data of a study of control samples from healthy donors and cancer patients. The CDR3 has 15 amino acids. The germline CDR1 and CDR2 sequences are SGDLS and YYNGEE. The junction had 7 bases not matched to a gene; V was cut back by 4 bases and J by 3 bases. TCRdb's copy holds only in-frame clones and misses some; the assay was immunoSEQ multiplex PCR. The sample shows about 28,000 clones, around nine tenths of them seen only once. The clonotype was recovered from a woman in her forties with lung cancer. The chain has TRBV9 and TRBJ1-3, with 7 bases lining up with TRBD1. The sample consisted of PBMCs. The CDR3 reads CASSTGAGGGNTIYF. DNA for the CDR3: TGTGCCAGCAGCACAGGGGCCGGCGGTGGAAACACCATATATTTT.